Each of the 2 T cell receptor beta chains below was sequenced from the same sample in a study of T-cell memory formation after mild COVID-19. Each CDR3 protein gets one entry after TCRdb re-called the 5' RACE reads with MiXCR. This repertoire shows hundreds of thousands of distinct CDR3 sequences, approximately 19% found once; its top ten account for approximately 12%. Specimen: PBMCs or a T cell subset sorted from them (not recorded which). The receptors here all came from an adult woman who had mild COVID-19 (a few samples of this study predate the infection). Cell type and time point are not known.

This clonotype turned up a few times. The V gene is TRBV12-3 or TRBV12-4, the J gene TRBJ2-5; no firm D call. V was pared by 5 bases and J by 4 bases, with 11 bases between. The CDR3 extends over 13 amino acids. CDR3 sequence (DNA): TGTGCCAGCAGTCCCGACGGTCCAGAGACCCAGTACTTC. Its translation is CASSPDGPETQYF.

This clonotype was seen a few times. The rearrangement uses TRBV5-1 and TRBJ2-3; D not resolved. The germline gives CDR1 SGHRS, CDR2 YFSETQ. Trimming shortened V by 2 bases and J by 2 bases, and 9 bases separated the two germline ends. The CDR3 length is 14 residues. CDR3 amino acids: CASSLRSLTDTQYF. As DNA, the CDR3 is TGCGCCAGCAGCTTACGGAGCCTCACAGATACGCAGTATTTT. The complete variable domain, with remaining parts taken from reference TRBV5-1 and TRBJ2-3, reads KAGVTQTPRYLIKTRGQQVTLSCSPISGHRSVSWYQQTPGQGLQFLFEYFSETQRNKGNFPGRFSGRQFSNSRSEMNVSTLELGDSALYLCASSLRSLTDTQYFGPGTRLTVL.